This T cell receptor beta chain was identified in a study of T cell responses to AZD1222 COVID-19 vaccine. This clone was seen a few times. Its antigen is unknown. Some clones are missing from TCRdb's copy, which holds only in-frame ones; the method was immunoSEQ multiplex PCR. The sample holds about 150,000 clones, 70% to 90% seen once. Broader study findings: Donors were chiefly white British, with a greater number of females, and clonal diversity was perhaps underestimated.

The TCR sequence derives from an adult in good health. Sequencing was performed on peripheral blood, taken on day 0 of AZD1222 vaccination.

DNA for the CDR3: TGTGCCAGCAGTTTGGGGGGAGGCACTGAAGCTTTCTTT. It encodes CASSLGGGTEAFF. The chain joins TRBV28 to TRBJ1-1; perhaps TRBD1 as D (5 bases). The CDR3 totals 13 residues. Germline V lookup: CDR1 MDHEN, CDR2 SYDVKM. V was shortened by 3 bases and J by 4 bases, with 9 bases between the two germline ends. Based on the CDR3 plus reference TRBV28 and TRBJ1-1, the full variable domain is DVKVTQSSRYLVKRTGEKVFLECVQDMDHENMFWYRQDPGLGLRLIYFSYDVKMKEKGDIPEGYSVSREKKERFSLILESASTNQTSMYLCASSLGGGTEAFFGQGTRLTVV.